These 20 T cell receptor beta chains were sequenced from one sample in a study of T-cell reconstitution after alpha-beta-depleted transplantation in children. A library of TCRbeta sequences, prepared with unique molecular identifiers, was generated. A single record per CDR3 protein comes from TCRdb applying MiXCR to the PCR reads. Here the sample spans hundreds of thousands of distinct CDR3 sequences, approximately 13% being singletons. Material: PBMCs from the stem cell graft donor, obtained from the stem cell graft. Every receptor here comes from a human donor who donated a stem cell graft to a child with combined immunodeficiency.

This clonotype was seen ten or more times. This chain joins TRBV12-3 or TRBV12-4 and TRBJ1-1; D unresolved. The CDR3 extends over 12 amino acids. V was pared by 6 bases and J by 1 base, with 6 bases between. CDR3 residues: CASSFGNTEAFF. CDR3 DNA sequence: TGTGCCAGCAGCTTTGGGAACACTGAAGCTTTCTTT.

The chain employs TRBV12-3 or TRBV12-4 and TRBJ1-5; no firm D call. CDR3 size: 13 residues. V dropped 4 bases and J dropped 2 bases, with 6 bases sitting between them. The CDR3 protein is CASSYTGNQPQHF. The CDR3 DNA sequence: TGTGCCAGCAGTTATACCGGCAATCAGCCCCAGCATTTT.

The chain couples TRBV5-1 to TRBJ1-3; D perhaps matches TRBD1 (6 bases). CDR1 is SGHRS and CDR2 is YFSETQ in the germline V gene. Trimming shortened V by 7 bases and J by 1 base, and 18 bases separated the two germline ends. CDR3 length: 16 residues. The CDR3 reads CASAPGGAYSGNTIYF. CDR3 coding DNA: TGCGCCAGCGCCCCCGGGGGGGCGTATTCTGGAAACACCATATATTTT.

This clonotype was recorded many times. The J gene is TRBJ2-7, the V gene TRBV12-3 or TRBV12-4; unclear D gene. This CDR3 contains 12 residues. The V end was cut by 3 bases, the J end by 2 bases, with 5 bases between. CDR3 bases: TGTGCCAGCAGTTTCTATCCCTACGAGCAGTACTTC. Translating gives CASSFYPYEQYF.

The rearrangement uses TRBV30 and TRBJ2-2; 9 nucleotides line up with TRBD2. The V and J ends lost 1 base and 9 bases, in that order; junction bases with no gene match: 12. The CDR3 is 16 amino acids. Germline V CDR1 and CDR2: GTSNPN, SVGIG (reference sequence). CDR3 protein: CAWSGGTSNRARELFF. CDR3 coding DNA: TGTGCCTGGAGTGGCGGGACTAGCAATAGGGCCCGGGAGCTGTTTTTT.

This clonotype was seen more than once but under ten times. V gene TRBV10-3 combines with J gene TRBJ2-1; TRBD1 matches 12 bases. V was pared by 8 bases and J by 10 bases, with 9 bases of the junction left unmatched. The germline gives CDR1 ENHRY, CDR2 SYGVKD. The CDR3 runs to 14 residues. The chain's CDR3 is CAISGTGGGGEQFF. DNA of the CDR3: TGTGCCATCTCCGGGACAGGGGGCGGAGGGGAGCAGTTCTTC.

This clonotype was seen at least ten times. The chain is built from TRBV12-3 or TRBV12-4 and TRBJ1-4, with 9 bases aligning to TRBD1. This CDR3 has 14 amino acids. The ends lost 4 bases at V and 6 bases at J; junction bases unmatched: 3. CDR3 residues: CASSSGQGYEKLFF. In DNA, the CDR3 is TGTGCCAGCAGTTCGGGACAGGGTTATGAAAAACTGTTTTTT.

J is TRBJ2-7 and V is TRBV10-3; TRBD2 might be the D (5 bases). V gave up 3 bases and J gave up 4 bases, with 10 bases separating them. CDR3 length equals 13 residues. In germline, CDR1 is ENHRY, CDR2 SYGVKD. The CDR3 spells CAISEGRGYEQYF. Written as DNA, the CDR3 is TGTGCCATCAGTGAAGGTCGGGGATACGAGCAGTACTTC.

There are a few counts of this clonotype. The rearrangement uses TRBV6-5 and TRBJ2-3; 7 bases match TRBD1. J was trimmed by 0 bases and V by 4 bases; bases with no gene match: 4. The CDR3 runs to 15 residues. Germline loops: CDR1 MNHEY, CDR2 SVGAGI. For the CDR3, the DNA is TGTGCCAGCAGTTCGTACAGGGGTAGCACAGATACGCAGTATTTT. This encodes CASSSYRGSTDTQYF.

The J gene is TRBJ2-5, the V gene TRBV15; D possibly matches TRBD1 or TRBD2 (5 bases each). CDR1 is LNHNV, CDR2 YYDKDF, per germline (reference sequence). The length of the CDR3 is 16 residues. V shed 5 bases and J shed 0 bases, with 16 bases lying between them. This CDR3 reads CATSGGWGSYQETQYF. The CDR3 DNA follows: TGTGCCACCAGCGGGGGATGGGGTAGCTACCAAGAGACCCAGTACTTC. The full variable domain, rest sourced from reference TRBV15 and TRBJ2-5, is DAMVIQNPRYQVTQFGKPVTLSCSQTLNHNVMYWYQQKSSQAPKLLFHYYDKDFNNEADTPDNFQSRRPNTSFCFLDIRSPGLGDTAMYLCATSGGWGSYQETQYFGPGTRLLVL.

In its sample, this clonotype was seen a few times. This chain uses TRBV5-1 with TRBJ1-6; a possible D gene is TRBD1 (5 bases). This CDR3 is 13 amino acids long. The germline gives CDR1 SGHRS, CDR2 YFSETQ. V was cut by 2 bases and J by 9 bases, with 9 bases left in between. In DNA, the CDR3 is TGCGCCAGCAGCTTACAGGACGCTTCACCCCTCCACTTT. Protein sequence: CASSLQDASPLHF.

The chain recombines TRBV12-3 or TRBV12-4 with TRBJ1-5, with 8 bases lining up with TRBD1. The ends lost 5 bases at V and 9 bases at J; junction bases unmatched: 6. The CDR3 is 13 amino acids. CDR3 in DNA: TGTGCCAGCAGTCCGGGGACAGGTAGGCCCCAGCATTTT. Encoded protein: CASSPGTGRPQHF.

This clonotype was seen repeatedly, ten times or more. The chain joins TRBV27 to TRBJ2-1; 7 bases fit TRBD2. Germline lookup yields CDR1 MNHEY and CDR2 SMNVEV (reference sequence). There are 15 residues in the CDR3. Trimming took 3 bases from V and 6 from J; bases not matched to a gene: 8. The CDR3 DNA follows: TGTGCCAGCAGTTTCAGGACTAGTGAGGGCAATGAGCAGTTCTTC. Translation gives CASSFRTSEGNEQFF.

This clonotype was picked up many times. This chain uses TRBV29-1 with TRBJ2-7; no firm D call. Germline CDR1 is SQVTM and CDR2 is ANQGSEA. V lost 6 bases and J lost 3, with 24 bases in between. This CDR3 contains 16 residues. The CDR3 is CSVLNAEAQNNYEQYF. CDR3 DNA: TGCAGCGTCCTAAATGCCGAGGCACAGAATAACTACGAGCAGTACTTC.

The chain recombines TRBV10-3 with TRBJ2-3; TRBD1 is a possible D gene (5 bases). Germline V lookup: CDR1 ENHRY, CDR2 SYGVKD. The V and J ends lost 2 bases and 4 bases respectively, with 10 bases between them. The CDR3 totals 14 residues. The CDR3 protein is CAISESRDSDTQYF. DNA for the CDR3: TGTGCCATCAGTGAGAGCAGGGATTCAGATACGCAGTATTTT.

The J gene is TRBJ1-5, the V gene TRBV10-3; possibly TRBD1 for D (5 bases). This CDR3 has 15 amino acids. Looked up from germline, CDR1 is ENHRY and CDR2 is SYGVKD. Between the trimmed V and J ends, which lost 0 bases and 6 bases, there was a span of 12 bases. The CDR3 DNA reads TGTGCCATCAGTGAGTCCGAGGGGCCGAGTCAGCCCCAGCATTTT. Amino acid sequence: CAISESEGPSQPQHF.

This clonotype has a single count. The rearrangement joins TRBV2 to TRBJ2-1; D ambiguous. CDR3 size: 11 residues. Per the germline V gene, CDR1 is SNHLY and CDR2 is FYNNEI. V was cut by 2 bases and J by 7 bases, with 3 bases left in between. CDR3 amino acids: CASSEQNEQFF. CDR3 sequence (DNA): TGTGCCAGCAGTGAACAGAATGAGCAGTTCTTC. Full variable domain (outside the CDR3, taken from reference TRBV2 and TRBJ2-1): EPEVTQTPSHQVTQMGQEVILRCVPISNHLYFYWYRQILGQKVEFLVSFYNNEISEKSEIFDDQFSVERPDGSNFTLKIRSTKLEDSAMYFCASSEQNEQFFGPGTRLTVL.

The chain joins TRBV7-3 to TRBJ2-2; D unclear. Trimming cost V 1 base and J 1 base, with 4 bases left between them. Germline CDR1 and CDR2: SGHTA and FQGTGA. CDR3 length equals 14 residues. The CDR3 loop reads CASSLNRNTGELFF. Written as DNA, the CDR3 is TGTGCCAGCAGCTTAAACAGGAACACCGGGGAGCTGTTTTTT.

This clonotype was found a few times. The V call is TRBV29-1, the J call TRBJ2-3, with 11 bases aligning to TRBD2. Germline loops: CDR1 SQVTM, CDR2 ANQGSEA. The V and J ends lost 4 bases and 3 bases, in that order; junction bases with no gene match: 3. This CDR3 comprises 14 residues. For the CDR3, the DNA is TGCAGCGTTGGAGCTAGCGGGAGGACAGATACGCAGTATTTT. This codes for CSVGASGRTDTQYF.

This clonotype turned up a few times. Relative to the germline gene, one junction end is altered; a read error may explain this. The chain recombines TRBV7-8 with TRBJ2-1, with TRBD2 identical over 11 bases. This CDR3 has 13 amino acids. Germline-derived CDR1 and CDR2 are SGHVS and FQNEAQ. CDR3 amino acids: CASSLAGGWEQFF. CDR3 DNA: TGTGCCAGCAGCCTAGCGGGAGGTTGGGAGCAGTTCTTC.